This T cell receptor beta chain derives from a study of Ad26.COV2.S vaccination and SARS-CoV-2 variants. This clone was observed once. Treatment here: about 20 received Ad26.COV2.S at low or high dose, single or two shots; about 5 received placebo; per-sample allocation not given. Sample collection was performed on day 63 after the first vaccine or placebo injection. The assay was immunoSEQ multiplex PCR, and TCRdb's table has in-frame clones only and misses some. The sample shows a few hundred thousand clones, roughly 90% of them seen only once. The CDR3 extends over 16 amino acids. V shed 3 bases, J shed 3 bases, and the junction held 7 bases outside the gene matches. Germline V gene lookup returns CDR1 SGHDN and CDR2 FVKESK.

The sequence was collected from a person aged 18 to 65 who received the Ad26.COV2.S COVID-19 vaccine or a placebo. V usage is TRBV14 and J usage is TRBJ2-3, with 9 bases matching TRBD2. Sequenced material: peripheral blood, taken in a trial of Ad26.COV2.S vaccine versus placebo. CDR3 region: CASSHIAGVETDTQYF. In nucleotides, the CDR3 is TGTGCCAGCAGCCATATAGCGGGGGTCGAGACAGATACGCAGTATTTT.